The T cell receptor beta chain under discussion was sequenced for a study of cytomegalovirus exposure and HLA in healthy donors (dated by TCRdb to the late 2010s). In terms of the full investigation: An earlier analysis of fewer than 750 of the donors reported approximately 280 Gb of sequence data and 100 million to 120 million unique TCR beta sequences obtained from about 170 million T cells. On average, over 200,000 unique TCR beta nucleotide sequences were sequenced per donor among roughly 430 genotyped donors of the cohort, with about 17% of those sequences being non-productive. HLA typing covered class I and class II loci at four-digit resolution. The later analysis used no new phenotypic data to find candidate immune exposures, relying instead on TCR beta sequences and their occurrence across donors. The aim of the study was to test whether cataloging public T cell receptors could identify signatures of past pathogen exposure. In a later analysis, previously published TCR beta repertoires from fewer than 750 donors were re-analyzed and high-resolution HLA genotyping was added so that TCR occurrence patterns could be studied. A later genetic analysis used genome-wide SNP genotypes for 398 of the 666 donors, treating that subset as a discovery cohort. Donor age, sex, ethnicity and CMV serostatus were compiled alongside the repertoire data. Every repertoire in the discovery cohort had been generated on one and the same sequencing platform. The T cell repertoires of some 700 subjects were profiled by immunosequencing and related to cytomegalovirus serostatus. Of the 300 to 500 genotyped donors, less than 85% were placed in the genetic ancestry cluster associated with self-reported Caucasian donors. The number of donors typed differed by locus, with roughly 620-630 for A, B, C, DRB1 and DQB1, around 560 for DQA1, 606 for DPA1, and around 450 for DPB1. An early release covering about 600 HLA-typed donors comprised approximately 290 gigabases of sequencing data and around 86 million unique TCR sequences. Four to six DR-DQ haplotypes were handled as single units for association and clustering, since linkage in the cohort was strong. To predict cytomegalovirus infection status, the study brought together high-throughput TCR immunosequencing, statistical association of individual TCRs with disease status, and machine learning. In addition to the first cohort of about 650 subjects, a separate validation cohort of approximately 130 different subjects was used. An earlier analysis of approximately 500 of the donors applied high-throughput TCR beta sequencing to assess whether each TCR beta V gene segment acted as functional or pseudogenic.

Overall study results and their limits: According to the authors, the approach could potentially be generalized to other disease states and immunological phenotypes. A later analysis found that HLA-associated TCR beta chains were more clonally expanded and had lower generation probabilities than equally common non-associated chains. An earlier analysis of approximately 600 of the donors showed that most TCR beta V segments appeared in productive rearrangements either about 87% or about 30% of the time, which broadly matched IMGT annotations. While some public TCRs were present in many individuals, most TCR sequences turned up only very rarely across donors. For the cohort, immune exposure information was limited to CMV serostatus. In a later analysis, some 17,000 TCR beta sequences were associated with specific HLA alleles at a false discovery rate of 0.05. Strong co-occurrence of HLA alleles, especially DR and DQ, made assigning TCR associations to individual alleles difficult. In this cohort, only TCR beta chains were sequenced, and detectable features were limited by the absence of alpha or paired-chain data. V-gene and J-gene trimming of TCR beta chains was associated with a missense DCLRE1C variant in a later genetic analysis, and the association was replicated in an independent cohort. In a later analysis, several top co-occurrence clusters were reported to appear linked to parvovirus B19, influenza, CMV and Epstein-Barr virus. In a later analysis, TCR association rates were found to vary across HLA loci, with the most associated TCRs seen for DRB1 alleles and the fewest for HLA-C alleles. Three of the identified cytomegalovirus-associated TCR beta chains were confirmed in vitro to be specific for cytomegalovirus antigens. In the study, around 150 TCR beta chains were listed as associated with cytomegalovirus. The classifier was reported to diagnose cytomegalovirus status with high specificity and sensitivity in both the original and validation cohorts. Because some donors lacked HLA typing at each locus, the association tests relied only on the typed subset. A later genetic analysis reported fewer N-insertions in productive TCRs among donors in an Asian-associated ancestry cluster than the roughly 700-donor mean. Because the 87-base-pair reads could not distinguish some IMGT-functional V segments, including TRBV6-2 and TRBV6-3, those segments were excluded. A further reported finding was that TCR beta sequences accurately predicted the HLA-A and HLA-B alleles for most subjects in the first cohort. Presence/absence analyses assumed roughly uniform sequencing depth across donors, an assumption that may not hold. Most CMV-associated TCR beta chains appeared to be HLA-restricted in a later analysis, and the HLA associations seemed to be driven largely by CMV exposure. A cluster of highly shared sequence variants was judged likely to be a technical artifact of the sequencing pipeline. Over 15 rarely observed V segments, including chromosome 9 orphons, were excluded from the earlier analysis of a few hundred of the donors because counts were too low. Correlated functional status among segregating V segments might be attributable to linkage disequilibrium, but an unknown experimental factor could not be ruled out.

Library preparation was by the immunoSEQ multiplex PCR assay. For the multiplex PCR, a mixture combining 60 forward primers for TCR Vbeta segments and 13 reverse primers for TCR Jbeta segments was used. The CDR3 region of rearranged TCR beta genes was amplified from genomic DNA with a multiplex PCR assay. The Illumina HiSeq System was used to sequence the amplified TCR beta libraries as 87-base-pair reads. As for the original processing: Across the 600 to 700 repertoires, a later analysis counted around 80 million unique TCR beta chains, 9 million to 14 million of which were shared by at least two donors. A nearest-neighbor algorithm error-corrected the raw reads and collapsed the reads into unique sequences, merging closely related sequences to remove PCR and sequencing errors. Alignment of CDR3 sequences to IMGT reference sequences was used to assign V, D and J gene segments. For a sequence to be retained, a match of at least six nucleotides was required to both a V gene segment and a J gene segment. A rearrangement was called productive if the CDR3 had no stop codons and remained in frame with V and J, and every other rearrangement was called non-productive. Following IMGT convention, CDR3 was defined as the stretch from the second conserved V-encoded cysteine to the conserved J-encoded phenylalanine. In an earlier analysis of roughly 610 of the donors, sequences lacking an unambiguous match to a single V gene segment were excluded. An earlier analysis of some 500 of the donors classified V segments as functional when productive rearrangements were above 56.7% and as segregating when the standard deviation between donors was above 5%. To diagnose cytomegalovirus status from the catalog of TCR beta chain sequences, a statistical classification framework was built. A later analysis assigned V and J genes by comparing TCR nucleotide sequences with IMGT/GENE-DB human TR gene sequences. In a later analysis, CDR3 sequences and most-parsimonious VDJ recombination scenarios were assigned using the TCRdist pipeline. A later analysis defined each TCR beta chain by its CDR3 amino acid sequence plus V-gene family, and excluded reads lacking a unique V-gene family. As a way to deal with suspected cross-contamination and a sequencing artifact, a later analysis dropped approximately 590 nucleotide sequences that were highly shared and had low generation probability. In a later analysis, a clonal expansion index for each public chain was calculated from normalized within-repertoire ranks of inferred template counts. In a later analysis, generation probabilities were computed using a VDJ recombination model fitted to out-of-frame rearrangements, and the results were checked against IGoR. Hypergeometric tests were used in a later analysis to score TCR-TCR, TCR-HLA and TCR-CMV co-occurrence, with a repertoire-size bias correction applied to the TCR pairs. In a later analysis, false discovery rates were estimated by permuting HLA or CMV assignments 20 times. In a later analysis, co-occurring TCRs were grouped with DBSCAN, and TCRdist sequence similarity was added when clustering was performed within HLA-allele-positive subsets. Repertoires with fewer than 30,000 or more than 120,000 public chains were left out of co-occurrence clustering, as were about five repertoires with anomalous nucleotide sharing. In its TCRdb copy, this immuneACCESS table keeps in-frame sequences only and misses some clones. Where compared with another copy, unresolved V genes explain less than half of these, and the others have no known cause. V and J calls plus clone size are reproduced from that table; the DNA served to infer D and trimming. The sample data list more than 130,000 clones, and 60% to 85% of these were observed just once. In total, the top ten clones hold 2.8% of the sample.

The cohort consisted of more than 650 healthy bone marrow donors. Cohort members were all nominally healthy when sampled, although unrecorded immune exposures were likely present. The donor tested CMV seronegative and was one of the 352 seronegative cohort members. Each donor provided a peripheral blood sample, and peripheral blood mononuclear cells were used for TCR beta sequencing. The Qiagen DNeasy Blood Extraction Kit was used to extract genomic DNA from the blood cell samples. With respect to this clone: The specificity of this receptor is unknown. No base-level quality is on record; no much larger clone is a single base apart.

The germline V gene sets CDR1 to SGHTA and CDR2 to FQGTGA. The junction carries 13 bases between V and J, which are trimmed by 5 bases and 6 bases respectively. Including cysteine and phenylalanine, the CDR3 has 13 amino acids. This entry keeps only the CDR3 DNA: 39 bases, framed from base 1. Sequencing was performed on PBMCs. Rearrangement joined TRBV7-3 to TRBJ1-2; TRBD1 is possibly the D segment (6 matching bases). The receptor comes from a male donor in good health and CMV-seronegative. The sequenced DNA is TGTGCCAGCAGCCCGCAGCCAGGGGATGGCTACACCTTC. Protein translation: CASSPQPGDGYTF. The CDR3 plus the reference TRBV7-3 and TRBJ1-2 genes for the other parts give the full variable domain: GAGVSQTPSNKVTEKGKYVELRCDPISGHTALYWYRQSLGQGPEFLIYFQGTGAADDSGLPNDRFFAVRPEGSVSTLKIQRTERGDSAVYLCASSPQPGDGYTFGSGTRLTVV.